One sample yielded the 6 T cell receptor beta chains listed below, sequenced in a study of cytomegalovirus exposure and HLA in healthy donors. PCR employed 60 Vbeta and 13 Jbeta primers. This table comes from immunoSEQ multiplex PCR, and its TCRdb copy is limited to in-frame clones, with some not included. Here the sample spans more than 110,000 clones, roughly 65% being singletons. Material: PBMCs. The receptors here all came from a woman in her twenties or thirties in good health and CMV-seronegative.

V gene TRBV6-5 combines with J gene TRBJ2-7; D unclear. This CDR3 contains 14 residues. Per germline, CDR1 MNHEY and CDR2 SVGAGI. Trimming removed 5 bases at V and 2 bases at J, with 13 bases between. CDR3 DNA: TGTGCCAGCAGTGAAATGGGCGTCACCTACGAGCAGTACTTC. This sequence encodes CASSEMGVTYEQYF.

The CDR3 loop reads CASSLVRETTEAFF. CDR3 DNA sequence: TGCGCCAGCAGCTTGGTGAGGGAAACCACTGAAGCTTTCTTT. V gene TRBV5-1 combines with J gene TRBJ1-1; D is undetermined. The CDR3 loop spans 14 amino acids. CDR1 SGHRS and CDR2 YFSETQ come from the germline V gene. V lost 0 bases, J lost 4 bases, and 10 bases lay in between.

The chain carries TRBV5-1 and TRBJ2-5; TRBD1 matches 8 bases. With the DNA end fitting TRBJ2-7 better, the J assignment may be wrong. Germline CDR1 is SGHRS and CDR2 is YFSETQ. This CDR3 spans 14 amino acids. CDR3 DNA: TGCGCCAGCAGCAGGACAGGGACTCTAATCGAGCAGTACTTC. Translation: CASSRTGTLIEQYF.

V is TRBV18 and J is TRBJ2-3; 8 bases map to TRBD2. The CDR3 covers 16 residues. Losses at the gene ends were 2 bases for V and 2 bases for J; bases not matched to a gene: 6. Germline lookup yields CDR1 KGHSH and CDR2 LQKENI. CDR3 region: CASSPNSGGVTDTQYF. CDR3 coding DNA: TGTGCCAGCTCACCAAATTCCGGGGGGGTCACAGATACGCAGTATTTT.

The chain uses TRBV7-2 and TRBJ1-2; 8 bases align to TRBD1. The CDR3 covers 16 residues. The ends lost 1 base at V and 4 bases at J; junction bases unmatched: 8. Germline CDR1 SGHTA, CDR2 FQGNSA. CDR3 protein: CASSLVSGGASYGYTF. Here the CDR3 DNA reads TGTGCCAGCAGCTTAGTTTCAGGGGGCGCAAGCTATGGCTACACCTTC. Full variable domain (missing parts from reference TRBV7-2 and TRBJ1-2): GAGVSQSPSNKVTEKGKDVELRCDPISGHTALYWYRQSLGQGLEFLIYFQGNSAPDKSGLPSDRFSAERTGGSVSTLTIQRTQQEDSAVYLCASSLVSGGASYGYTFGSGTRLTVV.

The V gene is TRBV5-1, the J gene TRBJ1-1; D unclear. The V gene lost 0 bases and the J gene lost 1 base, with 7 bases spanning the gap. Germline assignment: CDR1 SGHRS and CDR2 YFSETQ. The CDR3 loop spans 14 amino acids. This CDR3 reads CASSLDSGNTEAFF. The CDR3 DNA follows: TGCGCCAGCAGCTTGGATTCCGGGAACACTGAAGCTTTCTTT. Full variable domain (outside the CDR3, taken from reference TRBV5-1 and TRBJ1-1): KAGVTQTPRYLIKTRGQQVTLSCSPISGHRSVSWYQQTPGQGLQFLFEYFSETQRNKGNFPGRFSGRQFSNSRSEMNVSTLELGDSALYLCASSLDSGNTEAFFGQGTRLTVV.